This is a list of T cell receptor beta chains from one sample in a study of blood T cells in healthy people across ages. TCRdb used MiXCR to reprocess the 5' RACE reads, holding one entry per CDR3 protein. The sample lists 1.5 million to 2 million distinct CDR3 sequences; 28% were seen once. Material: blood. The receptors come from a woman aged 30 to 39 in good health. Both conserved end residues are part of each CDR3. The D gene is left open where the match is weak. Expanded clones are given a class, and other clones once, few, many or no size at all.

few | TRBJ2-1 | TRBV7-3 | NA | TGTGCCAGCAGCTTACCGACATTTCTCCGGGCTGGATTATACAATGAGCAGTTCTTC | CASSLPTFLRAGLYNEQFF
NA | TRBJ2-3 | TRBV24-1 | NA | TGTGCCTGTGGGTCAGCCAGCACAGATACGCAGTATTTT | CACGSASTDTQYF
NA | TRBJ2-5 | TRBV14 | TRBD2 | TGTGCCAGCAGCCAAAGAGTAGGACTAGCGGGAGTCGCAGAGACCCAGTACTTC | CASSQRVGLAGVAETQYF
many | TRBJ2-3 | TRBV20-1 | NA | TGCAGTGCAAACCCCTCCTCTTACACAGATACGCAGTATTTT | CSANPSSYTDTQYF
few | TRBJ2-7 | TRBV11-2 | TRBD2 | TGTGCCAGCAGCTACCCTGCTAGCGGCCGAAGGGAGCAGTACTTC | CASSYPASGRREQYF
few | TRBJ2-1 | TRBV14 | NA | TGTGCCAGCAGCCAGACCCGGGGATACAATGAGCAGTTCTTC | CASSQTRGYNEQFF
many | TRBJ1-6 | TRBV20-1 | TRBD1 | TGCAGTGCTAGGGGACAGTCCAATTCACCCCTCCACTTT | CSARGQSNSPLHF
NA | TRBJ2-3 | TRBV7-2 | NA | TGTGCCAGCAAAGGCCAGGGACCAGTGTCCCCATATACGCAGTATTTT | CASKGQGPVSPYTQYF
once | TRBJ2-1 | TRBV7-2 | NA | TGTGCCAGCGGCTTAGTGTGGGGGAGCTCCCACAATGAGCAGTTCTTC | CASGLVWGSSHNEQFF
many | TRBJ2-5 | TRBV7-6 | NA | TGTGCCAGCAGCCCCCAGGGCTATCAAGAGACCCAGTACTTC | CASSPQGYQETQYF
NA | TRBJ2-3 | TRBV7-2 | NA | TGTGCCAGCAGCCTAGCCGGGACAAAGTCCACAGATACGCAGTATTTT | CASSLAGTKSTDTQYF
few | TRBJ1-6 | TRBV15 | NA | TGTGCCACCAGCAGAGATGGCAGGGAGAATTCACCCCTCCACTTT | CATSRDGRENSPLHF
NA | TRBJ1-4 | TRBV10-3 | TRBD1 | TGTGCCACCGGGACAGGGGGCAATGAAAAACTGTTTTTT | CATGTGGNEKLFF
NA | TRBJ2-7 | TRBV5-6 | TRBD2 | TGTGCCAGCAGCTTAAGATTGATAGCGGGCCCCTACGAGCAGTACTTC | CASSLRLIAGPYEQYF
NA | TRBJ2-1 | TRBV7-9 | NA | TGTGCCAGCAGCTTAGAAGCCTCCCCGGATGAGCAGTTCTTC | CASSLEASPDEQFF
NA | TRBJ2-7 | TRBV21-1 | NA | TGTGCCAGCAGCAAAGAGGAGGCGGCATACTACGAGCAGTACTTC | CASSKEEAAYYEQYF
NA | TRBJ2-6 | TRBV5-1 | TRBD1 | TGCGCCAGCAGCAACCGGGACAGGGGGTACTCTGGGGCCAACGTCCTGACTTTC | CASSNRDRGYSGANVLTF
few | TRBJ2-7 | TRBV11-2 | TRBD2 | TGTGCCAGCAGCTTAGGGACTAGCGGGAGACATTGGGGCGAGCAGTACTTC | CASSLGTSGRHWGEQYF
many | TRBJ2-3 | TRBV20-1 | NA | TGCAGTGCCCAACGGAGGGACACATATACGCAGTATTTT | CSAQRRDTYTQYF
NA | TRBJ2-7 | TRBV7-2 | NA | TGTGCCAGCAGGGCTACCGGGAACAATGAGCAGTACTTC | CASRATGNNEQYF
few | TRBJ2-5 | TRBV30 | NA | TGTGCCTGGAGTGTTGGACTTACCTTAGAGGAGACCCAGTACTTC | CAWSVGLTLEETQYF
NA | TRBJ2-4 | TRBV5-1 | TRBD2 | TGCGCCAGCAGCCTACTAGCGGGAGGAGGTGGGGGACTAGCCAAAAACATTCAGTACTTC | CASSLLAGGGGGLAKNIQYF
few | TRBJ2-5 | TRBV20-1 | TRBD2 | TGCAGTGCCGGGACTAGCGGGTTCCAAGAGACCCAGTACTTC | CSAGTSGFQETQYF
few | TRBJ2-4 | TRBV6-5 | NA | TGTGCCAGCCGGAGGGGAGACAAAAACATTCAGTACTTC | CASRRGDKNIQYF
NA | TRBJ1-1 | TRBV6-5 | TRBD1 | TGTGCCAGCAGCTCTCATCGTCAGACAGGGGTCACTGAAGCTTTCTTT | CASSSHRQTGVTEAFF
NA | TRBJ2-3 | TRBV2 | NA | TGTGCCAGCAGTTCAGCGACCACAGATACGCAGTATTTT | CASSSATTDTQYF
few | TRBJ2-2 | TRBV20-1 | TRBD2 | TGCAGTGCTAGAGCAAGCGGGAGGAACACCGGGGAGCTGTTTTTT | CSARASGRNTGELFF
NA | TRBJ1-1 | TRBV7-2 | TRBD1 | TGTGCCAGCAGACAGGGGGCTGGTAGGATGAACACTGAAGCTTTCTTT | CASRQGAGRMNTEAFF
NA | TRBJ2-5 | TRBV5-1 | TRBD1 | TGCGCCAGCAGCTTGAGGGGACAGGGGGCATCGGAGACCCAGTACTTC | CASSLRGQGASETQYF
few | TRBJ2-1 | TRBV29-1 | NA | TGCAGCGTTGATGCTAGGACAGGGACGGGGGGTGAGCAGTTCTTC | CSVDARTGTGGEQFF
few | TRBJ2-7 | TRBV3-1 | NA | TGTGCCAGCAGCCGACTAGGGGGAGGGGGCGAGCAGTACTTC | CASSRLGGGGEQYF
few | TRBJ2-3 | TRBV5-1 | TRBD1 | TGCGCCAGCAGCTCCGGACAGGGGGCTCTTAGTGATACGCAGTATTTT | CASSSGQGALSDTQYF
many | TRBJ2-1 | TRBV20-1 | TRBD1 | TGCAGTGCTACCCCCCGGGACAGGGTATACAATGAGCAGTTCTTC | CSATPRDRVYNEQFF
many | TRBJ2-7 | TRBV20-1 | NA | TGCAGTGCCTTCCAAGGGGGTAACTCCTACGAGCAGTACTTC | CSAFQGGNSYEQYF
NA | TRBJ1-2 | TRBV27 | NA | TGTGCCAGCAGTTTAGAGTTCGGCAGGTACGATGGCTACACCTTC | CASSLEFGRYDGYTF
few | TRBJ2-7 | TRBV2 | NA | TGTGCCATCAGTGCCCAGGGGAGGTACGAGCAGTACTTC | CAISAQGRYEQYF
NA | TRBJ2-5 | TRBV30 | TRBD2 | TGTGCCTGGAGTGGGGGACTAGCGGGGCGAACCAATGAGCAGTACTTC | CAWSGGLAGRTNEQYF
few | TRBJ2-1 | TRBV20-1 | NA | TGCAGTGCTACCTCGACTAACGGCTGGAATGAGCAGTTCTTC | CSATSTNGWNEQFF
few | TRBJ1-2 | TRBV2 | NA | TGTGCCAGCATCGGACAGTCACCTAACTATGGCTACACCTTC | CASIGQSPNYGYTF
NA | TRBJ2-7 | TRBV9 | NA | TGTGTCAGCAGCGTTGGACCCGGAGACGAGCAGTACTTC | CVSSVGPGDEQYF
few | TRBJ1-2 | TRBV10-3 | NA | TGTGCCATCAGACCCGGGACTGATGGTTATGGCTACACCTTC | CAIRPGTDGYGYTF